The clone carrying this T cell receptor (beta chain) was found a few times. What it recognizes is unknown. This sample is part of a study of beta chain features in type 1 diabetes. Whole-study results and caveats: The similarity of naive, central memory and Treg TCRB repertoires appeared greater among patients than among healthy donors. Moderate but significant shortening of TCRB CDR3s was recorded in all four CD4+ subsets from Type 1 diabetes patients.

Reverse transcription of all isolated RNA meant that expressed TCRB transcripts were sequenced. TCRdb's table, derived via immunoSEQ multiplex PCR, lists solely in-frame clones and lacks some. The profile shows some 410,000 clones, roughly 10% of them singletons. In total, each donor contributed a single heparinised blood draw that averaged approximately 120 mL. CD45RO/CCR7/CD25/CD127/CD95/CD27 sorting isolated CD4+ naive, central memory, regulatory and stem cell-like memory cells. The V gene's germline CDR1 is KGHSH and CDR2 LQKENI. V was clipped by 3 bases and J by 5 bases; unmatched bases: 9. The CDR3 spans 16 residues.

The chain recombines TRBV18 with TRBJ2-5; 10 positions match TRBD1. The sequence was obtained from a woman aged 18-29 years in good health. The material sequenced was naive CD4+ T cells from blood. DNA for the CDR3: TGTGCCAGCTCACCTCCGGGACAGGGGTCTAGGGAGACCCAGTACTTC. Translating it yields CASSPPGQGSRETQYF.